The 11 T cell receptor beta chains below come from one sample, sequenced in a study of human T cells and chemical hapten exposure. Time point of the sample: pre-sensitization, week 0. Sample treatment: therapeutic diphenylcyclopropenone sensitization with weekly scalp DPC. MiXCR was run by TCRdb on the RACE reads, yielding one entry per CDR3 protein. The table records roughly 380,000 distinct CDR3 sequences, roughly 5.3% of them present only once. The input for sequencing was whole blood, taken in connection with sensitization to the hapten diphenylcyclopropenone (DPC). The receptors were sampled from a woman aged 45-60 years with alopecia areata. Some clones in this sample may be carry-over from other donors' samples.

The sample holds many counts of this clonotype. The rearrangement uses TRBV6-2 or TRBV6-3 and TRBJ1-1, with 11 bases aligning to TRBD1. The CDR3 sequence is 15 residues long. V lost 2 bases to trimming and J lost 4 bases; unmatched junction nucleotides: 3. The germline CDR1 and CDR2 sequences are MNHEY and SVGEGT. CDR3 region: CASSYVGTGGTEAFF. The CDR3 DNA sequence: TGTGCCAGCAGTTACGTTGGGACAGGGGGCACTGAAGCTTTCTTT.

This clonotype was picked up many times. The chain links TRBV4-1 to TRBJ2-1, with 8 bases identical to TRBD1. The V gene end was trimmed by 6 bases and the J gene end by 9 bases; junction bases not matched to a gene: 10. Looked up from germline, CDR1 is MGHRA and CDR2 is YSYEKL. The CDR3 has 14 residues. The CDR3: CASRPSTGVTEQFF. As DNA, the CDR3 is TGCGCCAGCAGACCCTCGACAGGGGTAACTGAGCAGTTCTTC.

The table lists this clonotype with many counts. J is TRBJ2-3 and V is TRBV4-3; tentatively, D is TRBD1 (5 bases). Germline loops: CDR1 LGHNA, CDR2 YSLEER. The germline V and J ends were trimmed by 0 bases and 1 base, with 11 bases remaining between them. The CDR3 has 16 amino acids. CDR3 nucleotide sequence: TGCGCCAGCAGCCAAGATTGGGGCGGACGCACAGATACGCAGTATTTT. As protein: CASSQDWGGRTDTQYF.

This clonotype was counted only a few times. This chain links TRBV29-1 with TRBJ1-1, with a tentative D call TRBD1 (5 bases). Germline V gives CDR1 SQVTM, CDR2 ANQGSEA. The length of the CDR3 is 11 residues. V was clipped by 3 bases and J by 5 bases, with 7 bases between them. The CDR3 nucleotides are TGCAGCGTTGATTCAGGGACTGAAGCTTTCTTT. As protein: CSVDSGTEAFF.

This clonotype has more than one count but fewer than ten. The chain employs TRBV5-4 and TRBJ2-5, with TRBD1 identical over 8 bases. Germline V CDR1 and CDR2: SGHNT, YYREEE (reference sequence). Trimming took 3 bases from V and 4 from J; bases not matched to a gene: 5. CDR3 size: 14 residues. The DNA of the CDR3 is TGTGCCAGCAGCTCGCCCACAGGGGGAGAGACCCAGTACTTC. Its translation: CASSSPTGGETQYF.

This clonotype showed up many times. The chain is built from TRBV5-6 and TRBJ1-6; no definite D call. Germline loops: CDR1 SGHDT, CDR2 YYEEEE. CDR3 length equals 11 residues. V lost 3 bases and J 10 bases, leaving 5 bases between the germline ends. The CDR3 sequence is CASSSGSPLHF. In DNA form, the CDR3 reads TGTGCCAGCAGCTCTGGATCACCCCTCCACTTT.

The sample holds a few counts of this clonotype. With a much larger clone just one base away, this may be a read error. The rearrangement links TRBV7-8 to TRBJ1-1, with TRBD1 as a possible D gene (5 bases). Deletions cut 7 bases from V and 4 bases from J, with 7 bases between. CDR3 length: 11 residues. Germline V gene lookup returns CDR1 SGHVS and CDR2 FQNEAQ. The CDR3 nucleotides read TGTGCCAGCACCCAGGGCACTGAAGCTTTCTTT. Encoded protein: CASTQGTEAFF.

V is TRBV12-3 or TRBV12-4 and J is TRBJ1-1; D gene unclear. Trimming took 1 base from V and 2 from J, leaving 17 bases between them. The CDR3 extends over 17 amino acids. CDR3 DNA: TGTGCCAGCAGTTTAGGGAACGCCGCACGGCATAACACTGAAGCTTTCTTT. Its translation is CASSLGNAARHNTEAFF.

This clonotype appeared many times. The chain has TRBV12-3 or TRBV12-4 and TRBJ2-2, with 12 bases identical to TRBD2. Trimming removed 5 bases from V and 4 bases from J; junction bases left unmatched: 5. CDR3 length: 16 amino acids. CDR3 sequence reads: CASSAGLAGSTGELFF. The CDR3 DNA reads TGTGCCAGCAGTGCCGGACTAGCGGGAAGCACCGGGGAGCTGTTTTTT.

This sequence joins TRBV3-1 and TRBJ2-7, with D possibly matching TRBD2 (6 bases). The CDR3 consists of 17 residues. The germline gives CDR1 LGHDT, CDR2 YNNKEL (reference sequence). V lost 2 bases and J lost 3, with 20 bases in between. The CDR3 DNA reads TGTGCCAGCAGCCAAAAAAGGGGTGGCCAGGGACTCTACGAGCAGTACTTC. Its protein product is CASSQKRGGQGLYEQYF.

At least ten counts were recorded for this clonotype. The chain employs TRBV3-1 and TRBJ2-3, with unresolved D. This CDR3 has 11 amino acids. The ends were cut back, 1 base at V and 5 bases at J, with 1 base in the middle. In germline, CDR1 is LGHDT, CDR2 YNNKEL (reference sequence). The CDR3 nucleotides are TGTGCCAGCAGCCAAGTAGATACGCAGTATTTT. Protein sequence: CASSQVDTQYF.